Following are 21 T cell receptor beta chains from one sample sequenced in a study of T-cell reconstitution after alpha-beta-depleted transplantation in children. Unique molecular identifiers were used to barcode this TCRbeta library. TCRdb re-analysed the PCR reads in MiXCR, keeping a single row per CDR3 protein. This sample carries about 420,000 distinct CDR3 sequences, 9.5% to 13% of them seen once, and the ten largest clones take approximately 5%. The source material was PBMCs from the stem cell graft donor, sampled from the stem cell graft. The receptors stem from a human donor who donated a stem cell graft to a child with acute myeloid leukemia.

The chain combines TRBV4-1 with TRBJ2-1, with 8 bases matching TRBD2. This CDR3 region has 16 residues. From germline, CDR1 is MGHRA and CDR2 YSYEKL. The J segment lost 0 bases and the V segment lost 6 bases, leaving 7 bases of the junction unmatched. CDR3 sequence: CASSQSGSSSYNEQFF. The CDR3 nucleotides read TGCGCCAGCAGTCAAAGCGGGAGTAGCTCCTACAATGAGCAGTTCTTC.

This clonotype was seen at least ten times. The rearrangement uses TRBV20-1 and TRBJ2-7; 7 nucleotides agree with TRBD1. Germline V gene sequence: CDR1 DFQATT, CDR2 SNEGSKA (reference sequence). The V and J ends lost 5 bases and 0 bases, in that order; junction bases with no gene match: 4. The CDR3 loop spans 13 amino acids. The CDR3 region is CSAATGSSYEQYV. The CDR3 nucleotides read TGCAGTGCTGCGACAGGGAGCTCCTACGAGCAGTACGTC.

This sequence joins TRBV6-1 and TRBJ2-7; no firm D call. The CDR3 extends over 13 amino acids. Per the germline V gene, CDR1 is MNHNS and CDR2 is SASEGT. V shed 6 bases and J shed 7 bases, with 16 bases lying between them. Here the CDR3 reads CASRGRAHGEQYV. The DNA for the CDR3 is TGTGCCAGCAGGGGCCGGGCGCATGGTGAGCAGTACGTC.

V and J are TRBV5-1 and TRBJ2-5; weak D call: TRBD1 (6 bases). The CDR3 has 17 amino acids. Trimming left V 0 bases short and J 5 bases short, with 20 bases between. Germline CDR1 reads SGHRS; CDR2 reads YFSETQ. In DNA form, the CDR3 reads TGCGCCAGCAGCTTGGGCCCGCTACAGGGTATACGGGAGACCCAGTACTTC. Translation gives CASSLGPLQGIRETQYF.

The sample holds a few counts of this clonotype. The CDR3 DNA is TGTGCCAGCAGGCCAGGAGTGAACACCGGGGAGCTGTTTTTT. This gives the protein CASRPGVNTGELFF. The J gene is TRBJ2-2, the V gene TRBV27; D remains unclear. In germline, CDR1 is MNHEY, CDR2 SMNVEV (reference sequence). Trimming removed 6 bases at V and 1 base at J, with 9 bases between. This CDR3 is 14 amino acids long.

J is TRBJ2-3 and V is TRBV7-6; tentative D call: TRBD2 (6 bases). CDR3 length equals 15 residues. The V and J ends lost 7 bases and 0 bases respectively, with 14 bases between them. Germline V gene sequence: CDR1 SGHVS, CDR2 FNYEAQ. CDR3 in DNA: TGTGCCAGCACCAGAAGCGGGTCTAGCACAGATACGCAGTATTTT. Translated: CASTRSGSSTDTQYF.

This clonotype was seen only a few times. This chain uses TRBV5-1 with TRBJ2-3; no reliable D call. Germline CDR1 reads SGHRS; CDR2 reads YFSETQ. This CDR3 comprises 14 residues. V was cut by 6 bases and J by 2 bases, with 13 bases left in between. The CDR3 DNA reads TGCGCCAGCAAGGAGCAGACCAACACAGATACGCAGTATTTT. It yields the protein CASKEQTNTDTQYF.

This chain connects TRBV18 to TRBJ1-2; perhaps TRBD1 as D (5 bases). The CDR3 covers 15 residues. Germline V gives CDR1 KGHSH, CDR2 LQKENI. The V end was cut by 5 bases, the J end by 4 bases, with 17 bases between. The chain's CDR3 is CASSSTSPGSYGYTF. DNA for the CDR3: TGTGCCAGCTCATCCACGTCTCCAGGGAGCTATGGCTACACCTTC.

This clonotype was recorded a few times. The chain links TRBV11-3 to TRBJ2-5; D assignment may be TRBD1 or TRBD2 (5 bases each). Germline-derived CDR1 and CDR2 are SGHNT and YENEEA. V was clipped by 2 bases and J by 5 bases, with 15 bases between them. The CDR3 is 15 residues long. The CDR3 DNA reads as TGTGCCAGCAGCTTAAGATGGGACCCTCAGGAGACCCAGTACTTC. Amino acid sequence: CASSLRWDPQETQYF. Full variable domain (remainder filled in from reference TRBV11-3 and TRBJ2-5): EAGVVQSPRYKIIEKKQPVAFWCNPISGHNTLYWYLQNLGQGPELLIRYENEEAVDDSQLPKDRFSAERLKGVDSTLKIQPAELGDSAVYLCASSLRWDPQETQYFGPGTRLLVL.

This clonotype has only one observation. The chain uses TRBV19 and TRBJ2-7; 9 bases align to TRBD2. In germline, CDR1 is LNHDA, CDR2 SQIVND (reference sequence). The CDR3 is made up of 15 amino acids. V gave up 1 base and J gave up 3 bases; unmatched junction bases: 4. The CDR3 here is CASSIVSGRSYEQYF. CDR3 bases: TGTGCCAGTAGTATAGTCAGCGGGAGGAGCTACGAGCAGTACTTC.

This clonotype was picked up many times. V and J are TRBV24-1 and TRBJ2-1; D remains ambiguous. The CDR3 spans 14 residues. The V and J ends lost 0 bases and 5 bases respectively, with 7 bases between them. Germline loops: CDR1 KGHDR, CDR2 SFDVKD. Here the CDR3 DNA reads TGTGCCACCAGTGATTTGCGGGCTGACAATGAGCAGTTCTTC. Translated: CATSDLRADNEQFF.

Only a few counts were recorded for this clonotype. One end of the junction does not line up with germline, which may come from a read error. This chain connects TRBV10-3 to TRBJ2-5; TRBD2 is a possible D gene (6 bases). Germline V gene sequence: CDR1 ENHRY, CDR2 SYGVKD. The CDR3 has 11 amino acids. This CDR3 is CAASGGETQYF. In DNA form, the CDR3 reads TGCGCAGCCTCAGGAGGGGAGACCCAGTACTTC.

The table lists this clonotype with a few counts. CDR3 amino acids: CASSKNQGQGPYGYTF. The CDR3 nucleotides read TGTGCCAGCAGCAAGAACCAGGGACAGGGGCCCTATGGCTACACCTTC. This chain uses TRBV7-9 with TRBJ1-2; 10 bases line up with TRBD1. The CDR3 length is 16 residues. Germline V gene lookup returns CDR1 SEHNR and CDR2 FQNEAQ (reference sequence). V lost 5 bases, J lost 4 bases, and 10 bases stayed unmatched.

This clonotype was seen more than once but under ten times. V gene TRBV20-1 combines with J gene TRBJ2-5, with D possibly being TRBD1 (5 bases). The CDR3 consists of 14 residues. CDR1 DFQATT and CDR2 SNEGSKA come from the germline V gene (reference sequence). V was shortened by 0 bases and J by 1 base, with 9 bases between the two germline ends. The CDR3 reads CSARDQQAQETQYF. The CDR3 DNA follows: TGCAGTGCTAGAGATCAACAGGCCCAAGAGACCCAGTACTTC.

This chain joins TRBV5-1 and TRBJ2-1; 12 bases map to TRBD2. The CDR3 spans 15 residues. Looked up from germline, CDR1 is SGHRS and CDR2 is YFSETQ. After removal of 4 bases from V and 7 bases from J, the junction contained 6 bases not matched to a gene. In DNA, the CDR3 is TGCGCCAGCAGCCGGACTAGCGGGGTGGGAAATGAGCAGTTCTTC. It codes for CASSRTSGVGNEQFF.

This clonotype was observed at least ten times. This chain uses TRBV29-1 with TRBJ1-2; D is unresolved. The CDR3 covers 13 residues. Deletions cut 6 bases from V and 0 bases from J, with 11 bases between. The germline V gene has CDR1 SQVTM and CDR2 ANQGSEA. This CDR3 reads CSVASTSNYGYTF. The CDR3 DNA is TGCAGCGTAGCCAGCACCTCTAACTATGGCTACACCTTC.

At least ten counts were recorded for this clonotype. The rearrangement links TRBV10-3 to TRBJ1-1; 7 bases agree with TRBD1. The ends lost 8 bases at V and 6 bases at J; junction bases unmatched: 12. Germline assignment: CDR1 ENHRY and CDR2 SYGVKD. The CDR3 has 14 amino acids. CDR3 sequence reads: CAIAGGLGVAEAFF. In DNA form, the CDR3 reads TGTGCCATCGCAGGGGGACTAGGGGTAGCTGAAGCTTTCTTT.

The genes are TRBV12-3 or TRBV12-4 and TRBJ1-3; TRBD1 matches 8 bases. The trim removed 4 bases at V and 5 bases at J, leaving 10 bases unmatched. The CDR3 runs to 16 residues. CDR3 sequence: CASSYRDRHQRNTIYF. The CDR3 nucleotides are TGTGCCAGCAGTTACCGGGACAGGCACCAAAGAAACACCATATATTTT.

The chain joins TRBV29-1 to TRBJ1-2; D uncertain. The CDR3 contains 13 residues. The germline V gene encodes CDR1 SQVTM and CDR2 ANQGSEA. The V end was cut by 3 bases, the J end by 3 bases, with 11 bases between. Here the CDR3 reads CSVEVGWDYGYTF. In DNA, the CDR3 is TGCAGCGTTGAGGTGGGCTGGGACTATGGCTACACCTTC.

This chain connects TRBV23-1 to TRBJ2-5, with 12 bases aligning to TRBD2. TRBV23-1 is an ORF for which the function is uncertain. J lost 5 bases, V lost 2 bases, and 6 bases had no gene match. The CDR3 has 16 residues. The CDR3 DNA reads TGCGCCAGCAGTCAAAGGCTAGCGGGAGGGATGGAGACCCAGTACTTC. Protein sequence: CASSQRLAGGMETQYF.

In its sample, this clonotype was seen a few times. The chain combines TRBV20-1 with TRBJ2-5; 10 positions match TRBD1. The germline V gene encodes CDR1 DFQATT and CDR2 SNEGSKA (reference sequence). Losses at the gene ends were 6 bases for V and 5 bases for J; bases not matched to a gene: 3. The CDR3 runs to 12 residues. The CDR3 is CSAGTGVETQYF. The CDR3 DNA is TGCAGTGCCGGGACAGGGGTGGAGACCCAGTACTTC.